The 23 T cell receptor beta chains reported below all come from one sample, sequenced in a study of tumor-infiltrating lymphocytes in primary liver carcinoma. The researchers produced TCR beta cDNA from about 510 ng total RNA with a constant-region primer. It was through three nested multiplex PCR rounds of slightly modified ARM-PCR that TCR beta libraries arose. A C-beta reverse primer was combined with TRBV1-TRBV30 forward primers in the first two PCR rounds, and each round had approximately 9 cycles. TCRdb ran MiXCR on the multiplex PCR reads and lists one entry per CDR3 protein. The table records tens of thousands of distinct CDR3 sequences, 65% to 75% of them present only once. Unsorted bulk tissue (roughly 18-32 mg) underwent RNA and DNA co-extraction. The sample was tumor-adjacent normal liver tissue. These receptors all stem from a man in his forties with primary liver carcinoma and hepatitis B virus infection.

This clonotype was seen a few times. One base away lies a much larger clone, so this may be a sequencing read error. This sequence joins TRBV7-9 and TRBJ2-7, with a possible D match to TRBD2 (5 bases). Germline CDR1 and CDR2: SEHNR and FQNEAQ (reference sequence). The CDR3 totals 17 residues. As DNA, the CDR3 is TGTGCCGGCAGCTTATGGGGAGATCAGCGCCCCCGCTACGAGCAGTACTTC. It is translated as CAGSLWGDQRPRYEQYF.

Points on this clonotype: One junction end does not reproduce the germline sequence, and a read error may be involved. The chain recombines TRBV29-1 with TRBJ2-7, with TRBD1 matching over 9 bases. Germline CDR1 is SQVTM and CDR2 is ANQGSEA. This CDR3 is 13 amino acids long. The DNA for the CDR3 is TGCAGCGTAGGGACAGGGAGGTACAGCGAGCAAAACTTC. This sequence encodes CSVGTGRYSEQNF.

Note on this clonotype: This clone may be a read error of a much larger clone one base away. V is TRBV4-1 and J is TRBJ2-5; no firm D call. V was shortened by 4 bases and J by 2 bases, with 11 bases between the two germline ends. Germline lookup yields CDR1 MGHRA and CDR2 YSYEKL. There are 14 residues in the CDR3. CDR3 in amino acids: CASSRREGQETQYF. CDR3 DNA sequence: TGCGCCAGCAGCCGAAGGGAAGGTCAAGAGACCCAGTACTTC.

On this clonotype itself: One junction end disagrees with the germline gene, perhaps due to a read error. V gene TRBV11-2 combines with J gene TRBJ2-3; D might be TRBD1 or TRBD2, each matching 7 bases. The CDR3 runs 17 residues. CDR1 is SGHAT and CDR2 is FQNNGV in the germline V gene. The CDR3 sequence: CASSLATGETSTDTQYF. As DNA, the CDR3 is TGTGCCAGCAGCTTAGCTACAGGGGAGACTAGCACAGATACACAGTATTTT.

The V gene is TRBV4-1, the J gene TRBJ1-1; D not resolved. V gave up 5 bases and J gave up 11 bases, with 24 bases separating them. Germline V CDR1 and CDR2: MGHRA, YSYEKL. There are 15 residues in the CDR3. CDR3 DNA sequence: TGCGCCAGCAGCTCCCGAGGTATAAAAGGAGGTGATGCTTTCTTT. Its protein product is CASSSRGIKGGDAFF.

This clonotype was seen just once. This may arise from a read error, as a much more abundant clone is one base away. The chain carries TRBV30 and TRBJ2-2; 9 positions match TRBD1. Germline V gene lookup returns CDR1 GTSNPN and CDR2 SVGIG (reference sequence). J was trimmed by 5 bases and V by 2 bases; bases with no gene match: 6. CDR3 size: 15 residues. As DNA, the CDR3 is TGTGCCTGGAGTCGTCGGGACAGGGTAACCGGGGAGCTGTTTTTT. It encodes CAWSRRDRVTGELFF.

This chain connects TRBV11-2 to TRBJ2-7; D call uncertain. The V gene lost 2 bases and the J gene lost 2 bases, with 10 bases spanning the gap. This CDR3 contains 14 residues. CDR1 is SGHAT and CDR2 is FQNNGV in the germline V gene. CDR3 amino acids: CASSLTGGAYEQYF. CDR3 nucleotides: TGTGCCAGCAGCTTAACTGGCGGAGCCTACGAGCAGTACTTC.

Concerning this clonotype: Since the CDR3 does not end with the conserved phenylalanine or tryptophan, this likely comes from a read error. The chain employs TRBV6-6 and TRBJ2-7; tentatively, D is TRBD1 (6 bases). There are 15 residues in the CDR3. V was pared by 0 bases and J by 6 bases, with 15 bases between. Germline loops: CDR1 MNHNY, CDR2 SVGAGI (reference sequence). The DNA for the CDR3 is TGTGCCAGCAGTTACTCGAGTCGCAGGGGCAGCGAGCAGTACTCG. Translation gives CASSYSSRRGSEQYS.

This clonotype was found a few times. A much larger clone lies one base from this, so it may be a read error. In DNA form, the CDR3 reads TGCAGCGTTGAAGCGGAAGAAGGGGTGGATGGCTACATCTTC. It encodes CSVEAEEGVDGYIF. The chain joins TRBV29-1 to TRBJ1-2, with D possibly TRBD1 on 5 matching bases. This CDR3 contains 14 residues. Germline loops: CDR1 SQVTM, CDR2 ANQGSEA.

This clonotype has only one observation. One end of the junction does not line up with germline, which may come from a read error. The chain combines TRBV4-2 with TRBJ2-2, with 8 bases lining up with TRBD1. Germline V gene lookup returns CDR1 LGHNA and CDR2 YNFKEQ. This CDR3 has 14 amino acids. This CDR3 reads CVSSTGGYTRELFF. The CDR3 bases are TGTGTCAGCAGTACAGGGGGTTACACCCGGGAGCTATTTTTT.

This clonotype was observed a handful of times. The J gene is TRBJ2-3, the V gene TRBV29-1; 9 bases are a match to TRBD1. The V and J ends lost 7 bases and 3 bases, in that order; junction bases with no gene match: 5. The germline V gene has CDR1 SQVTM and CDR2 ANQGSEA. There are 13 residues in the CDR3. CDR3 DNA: TGCAGCGCACTACAGGGGGCAACAGATACGCAGTATTTT. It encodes CSALQGATDTQYF.

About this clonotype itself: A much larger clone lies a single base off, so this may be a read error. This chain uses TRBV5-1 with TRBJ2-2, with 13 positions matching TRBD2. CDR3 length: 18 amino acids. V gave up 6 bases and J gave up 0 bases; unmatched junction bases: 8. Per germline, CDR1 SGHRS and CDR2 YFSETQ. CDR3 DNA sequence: TGCGCCAGCACCTACGGACTAGCGGGAGAAACGAACACCGGGGAGCTGTTTTTT. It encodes CASTYGLAGETNTGELFF.

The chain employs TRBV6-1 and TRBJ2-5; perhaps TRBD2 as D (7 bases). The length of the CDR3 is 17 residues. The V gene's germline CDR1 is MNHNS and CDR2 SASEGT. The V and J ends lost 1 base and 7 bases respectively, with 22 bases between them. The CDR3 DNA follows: TGTGCCAGCAGTGAAGTGTTCGGGGGGCAACAGGAAGCGACCCAGTACTTC. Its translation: CASSEVFGGQQEATQYF.

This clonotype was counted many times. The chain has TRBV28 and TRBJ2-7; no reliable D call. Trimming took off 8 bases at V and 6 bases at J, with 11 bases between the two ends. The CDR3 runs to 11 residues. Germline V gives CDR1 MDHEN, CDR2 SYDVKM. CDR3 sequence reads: CASEFEAEQYF. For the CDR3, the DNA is TGTGCCAGCGAGTTTGAGGCCGAGCAGTACTTC.

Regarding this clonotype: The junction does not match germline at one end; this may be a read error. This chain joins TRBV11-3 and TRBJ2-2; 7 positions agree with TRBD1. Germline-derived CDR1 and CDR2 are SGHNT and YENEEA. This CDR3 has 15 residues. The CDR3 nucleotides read TGTACCAGCAGCCATAGGGGGCCAAATACCGGGGAGCTGTTTTTT. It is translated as CTSSHRGPNTGELFF.

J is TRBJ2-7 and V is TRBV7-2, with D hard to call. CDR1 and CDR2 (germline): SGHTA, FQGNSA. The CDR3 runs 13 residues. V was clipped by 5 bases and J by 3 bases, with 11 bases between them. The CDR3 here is CASSVGLNYEQYF. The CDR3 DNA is TGTGCCAGCAGCGTGGGCCTAAACTACGAGCAGTACTTC.

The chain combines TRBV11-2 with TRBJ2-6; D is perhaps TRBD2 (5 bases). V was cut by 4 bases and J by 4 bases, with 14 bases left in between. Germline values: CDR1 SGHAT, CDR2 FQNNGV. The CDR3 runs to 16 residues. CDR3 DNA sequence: TGTGCCAGCAGCTCGGGAACAGTGCCCGGGGCCAACGTCCTGACTTTC. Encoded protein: CASSSGTVPGANVLTF.

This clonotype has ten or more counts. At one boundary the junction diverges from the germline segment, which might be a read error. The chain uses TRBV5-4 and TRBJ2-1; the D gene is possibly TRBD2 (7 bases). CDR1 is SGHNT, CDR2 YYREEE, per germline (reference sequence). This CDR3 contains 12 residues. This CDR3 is CASRGGGNERFF. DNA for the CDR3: TGTGCCTCCCGGGGAGGGGGGAATGAGCGGTTCTTC. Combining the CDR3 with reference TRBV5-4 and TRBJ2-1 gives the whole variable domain ETGVTQSPTHLIKTRGQQVTLRCSSQSGHNTVSWYQQALGQGPQFIFQYYREEENGRGNFPPRFSGLQFPNYSSELNVNALELDDSALYLCASRGGGNERFFGPGTRLTVL.

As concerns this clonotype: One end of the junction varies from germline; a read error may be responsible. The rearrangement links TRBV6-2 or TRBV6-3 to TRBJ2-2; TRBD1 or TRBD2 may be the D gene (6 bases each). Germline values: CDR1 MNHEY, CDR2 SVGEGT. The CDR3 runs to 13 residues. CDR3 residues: CASSPQGGGEPFF. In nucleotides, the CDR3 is TGTGCCAGCAGTCCACAGGGCGGCGGGGAGCCGTTTTTT.

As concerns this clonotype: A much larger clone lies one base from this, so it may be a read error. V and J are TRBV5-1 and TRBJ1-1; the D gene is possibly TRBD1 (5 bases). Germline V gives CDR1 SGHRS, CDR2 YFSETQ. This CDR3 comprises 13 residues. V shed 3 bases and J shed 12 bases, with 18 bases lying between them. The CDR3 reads CASSYSVTGDSFF. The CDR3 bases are TGCGCCAGCAGCTACTCTGTAACGGGGGATTCTTTCTTT. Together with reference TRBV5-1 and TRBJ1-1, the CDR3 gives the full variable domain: KAGVTQTPRYLIKTRGQQVTLSCSPISGHRSVSWYQQTPGQGLQFLFEYFSETQRNKGNFPGRFSGRQFSNSRSEMNVSTLELGDSALYLCASSYSVTGDSFFGQGTRLTVV.

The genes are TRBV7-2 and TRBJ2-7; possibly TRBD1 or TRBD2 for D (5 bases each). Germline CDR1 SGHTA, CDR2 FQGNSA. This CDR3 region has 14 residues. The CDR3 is CPGSSRDLVYEQYF. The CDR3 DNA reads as TGTCCCGGCAGCTCTAGGGACCTAGTCTACGAGCAGTACTTC.

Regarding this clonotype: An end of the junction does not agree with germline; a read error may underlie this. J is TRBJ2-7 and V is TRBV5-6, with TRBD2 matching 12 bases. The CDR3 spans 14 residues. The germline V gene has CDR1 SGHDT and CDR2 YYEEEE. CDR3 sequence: CPSRTSGNPYEQYF. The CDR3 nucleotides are TGTCCCAGCCGGACTAGCGGGAATCCATACGAGCAGTACTTC.

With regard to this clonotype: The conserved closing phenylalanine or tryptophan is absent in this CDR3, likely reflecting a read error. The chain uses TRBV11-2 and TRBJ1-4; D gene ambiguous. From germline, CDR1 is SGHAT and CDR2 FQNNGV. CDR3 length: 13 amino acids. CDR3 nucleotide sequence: TGTACCAGCAGCGTGGACCTAAGCGAAAAACTGTTTTAT. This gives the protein CTSSVDLSEKLFY.